These 8 T cell receptor beta chains were all obtained from the same sample, sequenced in a study of T cell responses to AZD1222 COVID-19 vaccine. The repertoire was sequenced with immunoSEQ multiplex PCR; TCRdb's copy has only in-frame clones and lacks some. The sample shows more than 70,000 clones, around 90% of them seen only once. The sequencing here drew on peripheral blood, taken on day 0 of AZD1222 vaccination. These receptors originate from an adult in good health.

This clone has a handful of counts. The rearrangement uses TRBV5-4 and TRBJ2-5, with a tentative D call TRBD2 (5 bases). V lost 4 bases to trimming and J lost 7 bases, with 23 bases between them. Germline V CDR1 and CDR2: SGHNT, YYREEE (reference sequence). This CDR3 is 16 amino acids long. CDR3 in DNA: TGTGCCAGCAGCCAGCGCGGCGGGCCTAGCTGGGGGACCCAGTACTTC. Its protein is CASSQRGGPSWGTQYF.

This chain connects TRBV12-5 to TRBJ1-6; 9 positions agree with TRBD1. J was trimmed by 7 bases and V by 3 bases; bases with no gene match: 1. Germline CDR1 and CDR2: LGHNT and FRNRAP. The CDR3 totals 14 residues. CDR3 loop: CASGLGQGNSPLHF. As DNA, the CDR3 is TGTGCTAGTGGTTTAGGACAGGGGAATTCACCCCTCCACTTT. Looking up the rest from reference TRBV12-5 and TRBJ1-6 gives the full variable domain: DARVTQTPRHKVTEMGQEVTMRCQPILGHNTVFWYRQTMMQGLELLAYFRNRAPLDDSGMPKDRFSAEMPDATLATLKIQPSEPRDSAVYFCASGLGQGNSPLHFGNGTRLTVT.

CDR3 in amino acids: CASSEVWGNQPQHF. CDR3 coding DNA: TGTGCCAGCAGTGAAGTTTGGGGGAATCAGCCCCAGCATTTT. This chain connects TRBV6-1 to TRBJ1-5; possible D gene TRBD1, 5 bases. Trimming shortened V by 1 base and J by 4 bases, and 8 bases separated the two germline ends. CDR1 and CDR2 from the germline V gene are MNHNS and SASEGT. The CDR3 length is 14 residues.

This rearrangement joins TRBV5-4 to TRBJ2-1; 11 bases are shared with TRBD1. This CDR3 has 14 residues. Germline V CDR1 and CDR2: SGHNT, YYREEE (reference sequence). After removal of 3 bases from V and 8 bases from J, the junction contained 4 bases not matched to a gene. CDR3 nucleotides: TGTGCCAGCAGCTGGGGGACAGGGGGGGATGAGCAGTTCTTC. Its translation: CASSWGTGGDEQFF.

The genes are TRBV5-1 and TRBJ2-6; a possible D gene is TRBD2 (5 bases). Trimming cost V 7 bases and J 2 bases, with 16 bases left between them. Germline V gene lookup returns CDR1 SGHRS and CDR2 YFSETQ. The CDR3 consists of 16 residues. The CDR3 DNA sequence: TGCGCCAGCGGGCTCCCACTAGGCCCTGGGGCCAACGTCCTGACTTTC. Its translation: CASGLPLGPGANVLTF.

This clone was observed a handful of times. The genes are TRBV27 and TRBJ1-2; 11 bases match TRBD1. V gave up 4 bases and J gave up 6 bases; unmatched junction bases: 4. Germline CDR1 is MNHEY and CDR2 is SMNVEV (reference sequence). The CDR3 runs 14 residues. As DNA, the CDR3 is TGTGCCAGCAGTTGGACAGGGGGCGTTAATGGCTACACCTTC. Residues: CASSWTGGVNGYTF.

This sequence joins TRBV29-1 and TRBJ2-7; no clear D gene. CDR1 SQVTM and CDR2 ANQGSEA come from the germline V gene. The CDR3 has 15 amino acids. CDR3 amino acids: CRFMTWLFSSYEQYF. The DNA for the CDR3 is TGCAGGTTTATGACGTGGCTTTTTAGCTCCTACGAGCAGTACTTC.

This chain joins TRBV9 and TRBJ1-1, with TRBD1 identical over 9 bases. Germline V gives CDR1 SGDLS, CDR2 YYNGEE. The V and J ends lost 2 bases and 9 bases, in that order; junction bases with no gene match: 8. This CDR3 region has 14 residues. The CDR3 reads CASSVGTGYGKAFF. The CDR3 DNA follows: TGTGCCAGCAGCGTGGGGACAGGGTATGGAAAAGCTTTCTTT. Full variable domain (rest looked up from reference TRBV9 and TRBJ1-1): DSGVTQTPKHLITATGQRVTLRCSPRSGDLSVYWYQQSLDQGLQFLIQYYNGEERAKGNILERFSAQQFPDLHSELNLSSLELGDSALYFCASSVGTGYGKAFFGQGTRLTVV.